A selection of T cell receptor beta chains follows, all from one sample in a study of blood T cell repertoires in COVID-19. Produced via immunoSEQ multiplex PCR; TCRdb's table is partial and in-frame only. Of around 100,000 clones detected, roughly 84% appear once; the ten largest clones hold around 6.9%. Sequenced sample: peripheral blood. The receptors originated from a man aged 30-40 years in a cohort sampled during active COVID-19. CDR3s include the opening cysteine and the closing phenylalanine or tryptophan. A D gene is named only where the DNA matches it firmly. Rows give clone size only sometimes, using once, few, many, or a class for an expanded clone.

d_call: TRBD1; v_call: TRBV19; j_call: TRBJ2-1; clone_size: NA; cdr3_nt: TGTGCCAGTAGTATGGCAGGGACAGTTCCTTTGAAGCAGTTCTTC; cdr3_aa: CASSMAGTVPLKQFF
d_call: TRBD1; v_call: TRBV7-2; j_call: TRBJ1-6; clone_size: NA; cdr3_nt: TGTGCCAGCAGCACGGGACAGGGTACTTCACCCCTCCACTTT; cdr3_aa: CASSTGQGTSPLHF
d_call: TRBD2; v_call: TRBV7-7; j_call: TRBJ2-1; clone_size: NA; cdr3_nt: TGTGCCAGCAGCTTAGGTAGCGGGGGGGCTTATGAGCAGTTCTTC; cdr3_aa: CASSLGSGGAYEQFF
d_call: TRBD1; v_call: TRBV15; j_call: TRBJ2-6; clone_size: NA; cdr3_nt: TGTGCCACCAGCAGAGGGACAGGGAGCTCTGGGGCCAACGTCCTGACTTTC; cdr3_aa: CATSRGTGSSGANVLTF
d_call: TRBD1; v_call: TRBV2; j_call: TRBJ2-7; clone_size: few; cdr3_nt: TGTGCCAGCATATTAACAGGGGCCGAGCAGTACTTC; cdr3_aa: CASILTGAEQYF
d_call: TRBD1; v_call: TRBV27; j_call: TRBJ2-1; clone_size: NA; cdr3_nt: TGTGCCAGCAGTTTCTCTGGACAGGATTTCGGCAATGAGCAGTTCTTC; cdr3_aa: CASSFSGQDFGNEQFF
d_call: NA; v_call: TRBV4-1; j_call: TRBJ1-5; clone_size: few; cdr3_nt: TGCGCCAGCAGCCAAAATCTCGAGCAGCCCCAGCATTTT; cdr3_aa: CASSQNLEQPQHF
d_call: TRBD2; v_call: TRBV7-3; j_call: TRBJ2-3; clone_size: NA; cdr3_nt: TGTGCCAGCAATAGCGGGGGCAGCACAGATACGCAGTATTTT; cdr3_aa: CASNSGGSTDTQYF
d_call: TRBD1; v_call: TRBV5-4; j_call: TRBJ1-1; clone_size: NA; cdr3_nt: TGTGCCAGCAGCGATACGACAGGGCTGGACACTGAAGCTTTCTTT; cdr3_aa: CASSDTTGLDTEAFF
d_call: TRBD2; v_call: TRBV19; j_call: TRBJ2-1; clone_size: few; cdr3_nt: TGTGCCAGTAGTATCGGACTAGCGGTTTACAATGAGCAGTTCTTC; cdr3_aa: CASSIGLAVYNEQFF
d_call: TRBD1; v_call: TRBV29-1; j_call: TRBJ1-5; clone_size: NA; cdr3_nt: TGCAGCGTAGTATTTGGGGGGACAGGGGTAATGGGGAGCAATCAGCCCCAGCATTTT; cdr3_aa: CSVVFGGTGVMGSNQPQHF
d_call: TRBD1; v_call: TRBV13; j_call: TRBJ2-3; clone_size: NA; cdr3_nt: TGTGCCAGCAGCTTAGAGGACAGGGTGAAGCAGTATTTT; cdr3_aa: CASSLEDRVKQYF
d_call: TRBD1; v_call: TRBV30; j_call: TRBJ2-4; clone_size: NA; cdr3_nt: TGTGCCTGGATGACAGGGGGAATAGCCAAAAACATTCAGTACTTC; cdr3_aa: CAWMTGGIAKNIQYF
d_call: NA; v_call: TRBV2; j_call: TRBJ1-2; clone_size: NA; cdr3_nt: TGTGCCAGCAGTGAAGGGCGCAGGCTTGGCTACACCTTC; cdr3_aa: CASSEGRRLGYTF
d_call: TRBD1; v_call: TRBV7-8; j_call: TRBJ2-7; clone_size: NA; cdr3_nt: TGTGCCAGCAGTATCCAGGGGGCACACTACGAGCAGTACTTC; cdr3_aa: CASSIQGAHYEQYF
d_call: NA; v_call: TRBV7-2; j_call: TRBJ2-7; clone_size: NA; cdr3_nt: TGTGCCAGCAGCTTATCAGGGGATGGCGAGCAGTACTTC; cdr3_aa: CASSLSGDGEQYF
d_call: NA; v_call: TRBV21-1; j_call: TRBJ2-3; clone_size: once; cdr3_nt: TGTGCCAGCAGCGCGGCCGGTGAGGTTGTACCAGATACGCAGTATTTT; cdr3_aa: CASSAAGEVVPDTQYF
d_call: NA; v_call: TRBV7-2; j_call: TRBJ1-1; clone_size: NA; cdr3_nt: TGTGCCAGCAATCGACAGAGAAACACTGAAGCTTTCTTT; cdr3_aa: CASNRQRNTEAFF
d_call: TRBD1; v_call: TRBV10-1; j_call: TRBJ2-5; clone_size: once; cdr3_nt: TGCGCCAGCAGTAAGACAGGGGCCGAGACCCAGTACTTC; cdr3_aa: CASSKTGAETQYF
d_call: NA; v_call: TRBV5-6; j_call: TRBJ1-5; clone_size: few; cdr3_nt: TGTGCCAGCAGCTTGGATCTTGTGGGAGGCCGGGATCAGCCCCAGCATTTT; cdr3_aa: CASSLDLVGGRDQPQHF
d_call: TRBD1; v_call: TRBV29-1; j_call: TRBJ2-2; clone_size: NA; cdr3_nt: TGCAGCGTTCGACAGGGGGCCTCCGGGGAGCTGTTTTTT; cdr3_aa: CSVRQGASGELFF
d_call: NA; v_call: TRBV15; j_call: TRBJ1-4; clone_size: NA; cdr3_nt: TGTGCCACCAGCAGTATGCGGGGCCCCAATGAAAAACTGTTTTTT; cdr3_aa: CATSSMRGPNEKLFF
d_call: NA; v_call: TRBV6-2/TRBV6-3; j_call: TRBJ1-2; clone_size: NA; cdr3_nt: TGTGCCAGCAGTTATGCGGGGGTTGCGAGCTATGGCTACACCTTC; cdr3_aa: CASSYAGVASYGYTF
d_call: TRBD1; v_call: TRBV9; j_call: TRBJ2-7; clone_size: NA; cdr3_nt: TGTGCCAGCAGCGTAACAGGGGCGACCTACGAGCAGTACTTC; cdr3_aa: CASSVTGATYEQYF